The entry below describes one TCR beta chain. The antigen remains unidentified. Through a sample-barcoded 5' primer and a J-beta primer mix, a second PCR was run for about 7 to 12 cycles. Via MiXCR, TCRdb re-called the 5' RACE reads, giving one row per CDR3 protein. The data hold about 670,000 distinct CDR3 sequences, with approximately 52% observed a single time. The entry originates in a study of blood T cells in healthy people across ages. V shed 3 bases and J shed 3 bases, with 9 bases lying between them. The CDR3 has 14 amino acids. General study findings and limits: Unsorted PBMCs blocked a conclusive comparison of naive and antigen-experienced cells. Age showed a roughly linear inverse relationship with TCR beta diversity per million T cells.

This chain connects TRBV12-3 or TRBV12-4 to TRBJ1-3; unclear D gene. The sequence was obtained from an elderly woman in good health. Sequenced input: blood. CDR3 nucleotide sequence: TGTGCCAGCAGTTTTATAGGGATTGGAAACACCATATATTTT. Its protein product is CASSFIGIGNTIYF.